This entry lists 19 T cell receptor beta chains sequenced from one sample in a study of T cell repertoires in cytomegalovirus infection (dated by TCRdb to the late 2010s). Sequencing instrument: Illumina HiSeq 1500. TCRdb reprocessed the public reads (quality trimming at Q25 with fastp, clone calling with MiXCR) and kept in-frame beta chains. Every entry covers one CDR3 protein and lists the most common genes and DNA from its rows. The sample table shows 300,000 to 450,000 distinct CDR3 sequences, and 15% to 20% are seen once. The top ten clonotypes cover 8.7% of the sample. Sequencing was performed on PBMCs. Receptor source: a human donor in good health (CMV status not recorded). Some clones in this sample may be carry-over from other donors' samples.

This clonotype was seen repeatedly, ten times or more. This sequence joins TRBV6-2 or TRBV6-3 and TRBJ2-3, with D maybe TRBD1 (6 bases). The germline V gene encodes CDR1 MNHEY and CDR2 SVGEGT. V was shortened by 0 bases and J by 6 bases, with 16 bases between the two germline ends. This CDR3 has 16 amino acids. CDR3 in DNA: TGTGCCAGCAGTTACTCGAGGACAGAGCATGGGGATACGCAGTATTTT. The encoded protein is CASSYSRTEHGDTQYF.

This clonotype was seen many times. The V and J genes are TRBV7-8 and TRBJ2-7; D is perhaps TRBD1 (6 bases). Looked up from germline, CDR1 is SGHVS and CDR2 is FQNEAQ. Trimming pared 0 bases from V and 3 bases from J, leaving 9 bases between. The CDR3 consists of 14 residues. This chain's CDR3 is CASSLAGTYYEQYF. In DNA form, the CDR3 reads TGTGCCAGCAGCTTAGCCGGGACATACTACGAGCAGTACTTC.

This chain links TRBV5-1 with TRBJ2-2; 11 bases line up with TRBD2. The CDR3 length is 17 residues. Per germline, CDR1 SGHRS and CDR2 YFSETQ. The V segment lost 7 bases and the J segment 0 bases; nucleotides outside the gene matches: 8. The CDR3 reads CASAASGRISNTGELFF. The CDR3 nucleotides are TGCGCCAGCGCAGCTAGCGGGAGGATATCGAACACCGGGGAGCTGTTTTTT.

This chain links TRBV10-3 with TRBJ2-5; 10 positions match TRBD2. In germline, CDR1 is ENHRY, CDR2 SYGVKD. This CDR3 region has 13 residues. J lost 5 bases, V lost 9 bases, and 6 bases had no gene match. The CDR3 is CAISGGAGETQYF. The CDR3 DNA reads TGTGCCATAAGCGGGGGGGCAGGTGAGACCCAGTACTTC.

V and J are TRBV2 and TRBJ1-6; D remains ambiguous. V lost 7 bases, J lost 13 bases, and 17 bases lay in between. The CDR3 contains 13 residues. Looked up from germline, CDR1 is SNHLY and CDR2 is FYNNEI. The CDR3 coding sequence is TGTGCCAGCACCAATTACCTCAGAATTCCCCTCCACTTT. This codes for CASTNYLRIPLHF.

The sample holds many counts of this clonotype. The chain joins TRBV2 to TRBJ1-5; maybe TRBD1 (5 bases). CDR1 is SNHLY and CDR2 is FYNNEI in the germline V gene. V was shortened by 4 bases and J by 0 bases, with 13 bases between the two germline ends. CDR3 length equals 16 residues. The CDR3 here is CASSATALYSNQPQHF. In DNA form, the CDR3 reads TGTGCCAGCAGTGCGACAGCCCTTTATAGCAATCAGCCCCAGCATTTT.

The rearrangement joins TRBV20-1 to TRBJ1-5; 9 bases are a match to TRBD1. Looked up from germline, CDR1 is DFQATT and CDR2 is SNEGSKA (reference sequence). The CDR3 sequence is 15 residues long. V dropped 4 bases and J dropped 6; count of bases not matched to a gene: 10. The chain's CDR3 is CSAILQGARGQPQHF. The DNA of the CDR3 is TGCAGTGCTATTCTACAGGGGGCGCGGGGTCAGCCCCAGCATTTT.

The gene calls are TRBV20-1 and TRBJ2-1, with D tentatively TRBD2 (7 bases). CDR3 length equals 16 residues. The V gene lost 3 bases and the J gene lost 1 base, with 16 bases spanning the gap. Germline values: CDR1 DFQATT, CDR2 SNEGSKA (reference sequence). The CDR3 bases are TGCAGTGCTAGGGGTTGGGGGGGGCATTCCTACAATGAGCAGTTCTTC. It codes for CSARGWGGHSYNEQFF.

The V and J genes are TRBV19 and TRBJ1-1, with D uncertain. The germline V gene encodes CDR1 LNHDA and CDR2 SQIVND (reference sequence). Trimming took 6 bases from V and 3 from J, leaving 17 bases between them. CDR3 length: 15 residues. The CDR3 DNA is TGTGCCAGTAGGAGGGTAACAGATTGGGACACTGAAGCTTTCTTT. Translation: CASRRVTDWDTEAFF.

This clonotype was observed at least ten times. The V call is TRBV7-2, the J call TRBJ1-1; D gene uncertain. CDR1 and CDR2 (germline): SGHTA, FQGNSA. The V and J ends lost 4 bases and 4 bases respectively, with 10 bases between them. This CDR3 is built from 13 residues. The CDR3, as DNA: TGTGCCAGCAGCTCGGGATGGGGCACTGAAGCTTTCTTT. Translation gives CASSSGWGTEAFF.

This clonotype was counted only a few times. The V and J genes are TRBV6-2 or TRBV6-3 and TRBJ1-1; D is unresolved. The CDR3 extends over 11 amino acids. Trimming pared 6 bases from V and 8 bases from J, leaving 10 bases between. The V gene's germline CDR1 is MNHEY and CDR2 SVGEGT. The CDR3 sequence: CASSRSQEAFF. The CDR3 DNA reads TGTGCCAGCAGCAGGAGTCAGGAAGCTTTCTTT.

This clonotype came up a few times. The chain employs TRBV5-4 and TRBJ2-2; a weak D match, TRBD1 (5 bases). The CDR3 extends over 14 amino acids. From germline, CDR1 is SGHNT and CDR2 YYREEE (reference sequence). Deletions cut 4 bases from V and 1 base from J, with 8 bases between. CDR3 in DNA: TGTGCCAGCAGCGACACAGGGAACACCGGGGAGCTGTTTTTT. Translated: CASSDTGNTGELFF.

This CDR3 is CASCPGQREKLFF. For the CDR3, the DNA is TGTGCCAGCTGCCCGGGACAGCGAGAAAAACTGTTTTTT. The chain joins TRBV12-3 or TRBV12-4 to TRBJ1-4; 7 nucleotides match TRBD1. The CDR3 runs to 13 residues. J lost 8 bases, V lost 8 bases, and 8 bases had no gene match.

This clonotype showed up just a few times. The chain has TRBV5-4 and TRBJ2-1, with D perhaps TRBD1 (5 bases). In germline, CDR1 is SGHNT, CDR2 YYREEE (reference sequence). Trimming shortened V by 4 bases and J by 7 bases, and 18 bases separated the two germline ends. The CDR3 spans 15 residues. In DNA form, the CDR3 reads TGTGCCAGCAGCCCCAGGGTAAGGATGTCGAATGAGCAGTTCTTC. This codes for CASSPRVRMSNEQFF.

This clonotype was seen at least ten times. The chain couples TRBV7-2 to TRBJ2-3; 7 bases are shared with TRBD2. V trimming: 3 bases; J trimming: 0 bases; junction bases outside the gene matches: 12. The CDR3 has 18 amino acids. CDR1 is SGHTA, CDR2 FQGNSA, per germline. The CDR3 sequence: CASSFGAGVGGSTDTQYF. DNA for the CDR3: TGTGCCAGCAGCTTCGGTGCGGGAGTGGGGGGTAGCACAGATACGCAGTATTTT.

The chain combines TRBV28 with TRBJ1-3; D is unresolved. V gave up 2 bases and J gave up 0 bases, with 5 bases separating them. This CDR3 has 14 amino acids. In germline, CDR1 is MDHEN, CDR2 SYDVKM. CDR3 amino acids: CASSLVFSGNTIYF. The DNA for the CDR3 is TGTGCCAGCAGTTTAGTCTTCTCTGGAAACACCATATATTTT.

A few counts support this clonotype. The V call is TRBV7-9, the J call TRBJ2-7; maybe TRBD1 (6 bases). The V gene lost 5 bases and the J gene lost 3 bases, with 20 bases spanning the gap. This CDR3 comprises 16 residues. CDR1 and CDR2 (germline): SEHNR, FQNEAQ (reference sequence). The CDR3 is CASSPDSTSWFYEQYF. As DNA, the CDR3 is TGTGCCAGCAGCCCGGACAGCACTAGTTGGTTCTACGAGCAGTACTTC. The complete variable domain, with remaining parts taken from reference TRBV7-9 and TRBJ2-7, reads DTGVSQNPRHKITKRGQNVTFRCDPISEHNRLYWYRQTLGQGPEFLTYFQNEAQLEKSRLLSDRFSAERPKGSFSTLEIQRTEQGDSAMYLCASSPDSTSWFYEQYFGPGTRLTVT.

This clonotype was detected only a few times. This rearrangement joins TRBV20-1 to TRBJ2-7; D is uncertain. This CDR3 region has 10 residues. Germline V lookup: CDR1 DFQATT, CDR2 SNEGSKA (reference sequence). The ends were cut back, 4 bases at V and 4 bases at J, with 5 bases in the middle. The CDR3 is CSATQYEQYF. CDR3 bases: TGCAGTGCTACCCAATACGAGCAGTACTTC.

This clonotype was picked up many times. This chain joins TRBV12-3 or TRBV12-4 and TRBJ2-3; the D gene is possibly TRBD2 (5 bases). This CDR3 comprises 15 residues. Between the trimmed V and J ends, which lost 4 bases and 2 bases, there was a span of 13 bases. CDR3 DNA sequence: TGTGCCAGCAGTTACCCCTCGGGAAACACAGATACGCAGTATTTT. It codes for CASSYPSGNTDTQYF.